This TCR beta chain comes out of a study of vaccination effects on CD4 cells after COVID-19. Study overall: Cultures of around 2.2 million PBMC per well contained roughly 9.4 IU/ml IL-2 plus 10 ug/ml peptides.

Once cultured for approximately ten days, the cells underwent separation to obtain CD4+ T cells. Either the mRNA-1273 or the BNT162b2 vaccine was given to participants as two doses. A half-medium replacement with IL-2 medium was carried out on days 3 and 7. Libraries were prepared by immunoSEQ multiplex PCR; TCRdb keeps only in-frame clonotypes and omits some of them. The repertoire holds 72,000 or so clones, with about 67% as singletons. Of note for this clone: Antigen specificity is unknown. Other nucleotide sequences in the sample specify the same CDR3.

CDR1 and CDR2 from the germline V gene are MDHEN and SYDVKM. This CDR3 is 14 amino acids long. V lost 8 bases and J 1 base, leaving 12 bases between the germline ends. This specimen was CD4+ T cells from PBMCs cultured without peptide, taken after COVID-19 vaccination. The chain uses TRBV28 and TRBJ1-5; D possibly corresponds to TRBD1 (6 bases). This sequence was found in a human donor who received a COVID-19 vaccine. The CDR3 protein is CASRQVPSNQPQHF. The CDR3 DNA is TGTGCCAGCCGACAGGTCCCAAGCAATCAGCCCCAGCATTTT.